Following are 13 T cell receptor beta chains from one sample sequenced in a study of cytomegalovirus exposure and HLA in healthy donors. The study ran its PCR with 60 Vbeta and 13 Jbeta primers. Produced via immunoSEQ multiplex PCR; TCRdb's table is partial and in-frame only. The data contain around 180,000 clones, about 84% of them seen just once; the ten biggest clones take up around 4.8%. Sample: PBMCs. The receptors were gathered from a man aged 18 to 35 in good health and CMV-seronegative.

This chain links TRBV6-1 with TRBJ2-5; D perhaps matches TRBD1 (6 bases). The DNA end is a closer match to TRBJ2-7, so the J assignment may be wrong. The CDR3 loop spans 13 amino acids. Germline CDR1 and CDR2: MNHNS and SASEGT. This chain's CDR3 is CASRDSGAYEQYF. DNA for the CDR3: TGTGCCAGCAGGGACAGCGGTGCCTACGAGCAGTACTTC.

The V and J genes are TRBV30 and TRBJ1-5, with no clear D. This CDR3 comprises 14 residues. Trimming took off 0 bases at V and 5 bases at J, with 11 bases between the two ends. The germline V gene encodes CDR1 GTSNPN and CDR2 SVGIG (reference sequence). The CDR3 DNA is TGTGCCTGGAGTGTAACGGGGTACCATCAGCCCCAGCATTTT. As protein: CAWSVTGYHQPQHF.

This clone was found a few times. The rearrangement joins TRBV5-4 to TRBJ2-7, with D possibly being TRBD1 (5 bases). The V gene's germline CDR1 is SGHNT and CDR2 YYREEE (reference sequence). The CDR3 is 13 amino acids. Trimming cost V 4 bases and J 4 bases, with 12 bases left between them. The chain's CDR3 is CASSLAGIYEQYF. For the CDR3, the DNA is TGTGCCAGCAGCCTCGCAGGGATTTACGAGCAGTACTTC.

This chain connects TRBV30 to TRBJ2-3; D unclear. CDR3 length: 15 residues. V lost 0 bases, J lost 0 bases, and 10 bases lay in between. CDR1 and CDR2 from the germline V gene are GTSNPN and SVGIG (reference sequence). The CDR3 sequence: CAWSVTSPSTDTQYF. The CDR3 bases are TGTGCCTGGAGTGTAACGAGCCCTAGCACAGATACGCAGTATTTT.

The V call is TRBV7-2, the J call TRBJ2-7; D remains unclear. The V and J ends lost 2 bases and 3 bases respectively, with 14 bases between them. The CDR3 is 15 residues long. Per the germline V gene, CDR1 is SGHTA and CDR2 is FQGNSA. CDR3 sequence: CASSLQRLSGYEQYF. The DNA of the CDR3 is TGTGCCAGCAGCTTACAACGCCTCTCGGGCTACGAGCAGTACTTC.

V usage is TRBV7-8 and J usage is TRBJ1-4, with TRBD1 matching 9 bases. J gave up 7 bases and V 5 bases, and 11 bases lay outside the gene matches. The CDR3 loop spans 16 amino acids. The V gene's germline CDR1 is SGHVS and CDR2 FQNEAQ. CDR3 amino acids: CASSLLTGGLSEKLFF. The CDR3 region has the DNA TGTGCCAGCAGCCTATTAACAGGGGGCCTTAGTGAAAAACTGTTTTTT.

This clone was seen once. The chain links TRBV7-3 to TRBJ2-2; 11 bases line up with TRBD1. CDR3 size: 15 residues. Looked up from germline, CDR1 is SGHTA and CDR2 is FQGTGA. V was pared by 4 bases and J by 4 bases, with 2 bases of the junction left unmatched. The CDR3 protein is CASSSGTGGTGELFF. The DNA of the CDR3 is TGTGCCAGCAGCTCCGGGACAGGGGGCACCGGGGAGCTGTTTTTT.

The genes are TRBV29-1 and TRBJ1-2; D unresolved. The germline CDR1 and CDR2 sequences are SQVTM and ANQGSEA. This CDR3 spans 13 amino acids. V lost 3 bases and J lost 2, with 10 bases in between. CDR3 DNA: TGCAGCGTTGACCCGTTAAGCAACTATGGCTACACCTTC. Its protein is CSVDPLSNYGYTF.

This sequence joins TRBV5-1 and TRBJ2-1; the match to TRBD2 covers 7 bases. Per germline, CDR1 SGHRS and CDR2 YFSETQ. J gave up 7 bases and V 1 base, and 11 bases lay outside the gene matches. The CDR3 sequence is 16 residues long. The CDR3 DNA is TGCGCCAGCAGCTTGTTCAGGGAGGGTTTAGGGAATGAGCAGTTCTTC. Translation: CASSLFREGLGNEQFF. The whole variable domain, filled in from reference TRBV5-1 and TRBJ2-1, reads KAGVTQTPRYLIKTRGQQVTLSCSPISGHRSVSWYQQTPGQGLQFLFEYFSETQRNKGNFPGRFSGRQFSNSRSEMNVSTLELGDSALYLCASSLFREGLGNEQFFGPGTRLTVL.

As DNA, the CDR3 is TGTGCCAGCGCGGTCGGCGGGGTGAGGACAGATACGCAGTATTTT. Translated: CASAVGGVRTDTQYF. The rearrangement uses TRBV19 and TRBJ2-3; D perhaps matches TRBD2 (6 bases). V was cut by 9 bases and J by 3 bases, with 19 bases left in between. Per germline, CDR1 LNHDA and CDR2 SQIVND (reference sequence). The CDR3 consists of 15 residues.

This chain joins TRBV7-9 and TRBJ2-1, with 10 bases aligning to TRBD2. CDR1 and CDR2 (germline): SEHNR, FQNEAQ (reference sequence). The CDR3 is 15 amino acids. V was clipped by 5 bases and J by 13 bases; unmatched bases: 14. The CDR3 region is CASSPPASGSLVQFF. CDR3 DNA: TGTGCCAGCAGCCCTCCGGCTAGCGGGAGTCTCGTTCAGTTCTTC.

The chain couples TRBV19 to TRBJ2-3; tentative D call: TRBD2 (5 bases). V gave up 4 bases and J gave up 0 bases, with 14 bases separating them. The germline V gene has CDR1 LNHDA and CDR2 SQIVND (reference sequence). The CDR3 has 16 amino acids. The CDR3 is CASSRNDYISTDTQYF. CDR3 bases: TGTGCCAGTAGTAGAAATGACTACATAAGCACAGATACGCAGTATTTT.

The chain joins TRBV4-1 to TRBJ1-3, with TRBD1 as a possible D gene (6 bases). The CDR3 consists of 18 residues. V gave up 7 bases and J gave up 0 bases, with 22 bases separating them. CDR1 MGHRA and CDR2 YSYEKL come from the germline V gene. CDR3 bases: TGCGCCAGCAAAAGTCGAGAAGGACAGATATTCTCTGGAAACACCATATATTTT. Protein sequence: CASKSREGQIFSGNTIYF.